The next 10 T cell receptor beta chains were all read from a single sample in a study of cytomegalovirus exposure and HLA in healthy donors. 60 Vbeta and 13 Jbeta primers were used in PCR. Method: immunoSEQ multiplex PCR; TCRdb's copy keeps in-frame clones and lacks some. Here the sample spans roughly 120,000 clones, approximately 71% being singletons. The sample was PBMCs. The receptors were sampled from a man aged 35-49 years in good health and CMV-seronegative.

This clone was observed a few times. The chain has TRBV7-9 and TRBJ1-2; 10 bases are a match to TRBD1. V lost 4 bases to trimming and J lost 7 bases; unmatched junction nucleotides: 9. CDR1 SEHNR and CDR2 FQNEAQ come from the germline V gene (reference sequence). CDR3 length equals 15 residues. The DNA of the CDR3 is TGTGCCAGCAGCTCCTATGACAGGGGGCGAAGTGGCTACACCTTC. Translating it yields CASSSYDRGRSGYTF.

The rearrangement joins TRBV19 to TRBJ2-2, with 11 bases identical to TRBD2. CDR3 length equals 17 residues. V shed 7 bases and J 4 bases; nucleotides not matched to a gene: 11. Germline V gives CDR1 LNHDA, CDR2 SQIVND (reference sequence). CDR3 protein: CASTPTSGDKPTGELFF. CDR3 DNA: TGTGCCAGTACCCCGACTAGCGGGGACAAACCCACCGGGGAGCTGTTTTTT.

This rearrangement joins TRBV15 to TRBJ2-7; D call uncertain. Trimming removed 4 bases from V and 4 bases from J, with 8 bases in between. There are 12 residues in the CDR3. CDR1 is LNHNV, CDR2 YYDKDF, per germline (reference sequence). The CDR3 loop reads CATSISGYEQYF. CDR3 sequence (DNA): TGTGCCACCAGCATATCGGGTTACGAGCAGTACTTC.

The chain is built from TRBV6-1 and TRBJ1-2; 10 bases agree with TRBD1. There are 14 residues in the CDR3. V gave up 1 base and J gave up 13 bases; unmatched junction bases: 9. Germline assignment: CDR1 MNHNS and CDR2 SASEGT. The CDR3 DNA sequence: TGTGCCAGCAGTGAAGTGACAGGGGGCGAATCTTCCACCTTC. Protein product: CASSEVTGGESSTF.

This chain links TRBV10-3 with TRBJ1-1; D might be TRBD1 (5 bases). V shed 4 bases and J shed 4 bases, with 16 bases lying between them. The CDR3 runs 15 residues. Germline lookup yields CDR1 ENHRY and CDR2 SYGVKD. The CDR3 nucleotides are TGTGCCATCAGTGGGACCGGCGGGGCTCCCACTGAAGCTTTCTTT. Translated: CAISGTGGAPTEAFF.

This chain connects TRBV7-3 to TRBJ1-6, with a possible D match to TRBD1 (5 bases). The CDR3 has 13 amino acids. V dropped 5 bases and J dropped 10 bases, with 12 bases sitting between them. Germline values: CDR1 SGHTA, CDR2 FQGTGA. CDR3 DNA sequence: TGTGCCAGCAGCCCACAGGTGGGCTCACCCCTCCACTTT. This gives the protein CASSPQVGSPLHF.

This chain uses TRBV9 with TRBJ2-5, with 8 bases lining up with TRBD2. The V segment lost 1 base and the J segment 4 bases; nucleotides outside the gene matches: 6. The CDR3 totals 15 residues. The V gene's germline CDR1 is SGDLS and CDR2 YYNGEE. The CDR3 DNA sequence: TGTGCCAGCAGCGTACGAGGACTAGCTGGAGAGACCCAGTACTTC. This sequence encodes CASSVRGLAGETQYF. Full variable domain (outside the CDR3, taken from reference TRBV9 and TRBJ2-5): DSGVTQTPKHLITATGQRVTLRCSPRSGDLSVYWYQQSLDQGLQFLIQYYNGEERAKGNILERFSAQQFPDLHSELNLSSLELGDSALYFCASSVRGLAGETQYFGPGTRLLVL.

The gene calls are TRBV5-1 and TRBJ2-4, with TRBD1 matching over 12 bases. Unmatched junction bases numbered 4, after V lost 0 bases and J lost 9 bases. Germline loops: CDR1 SGHRS, CDR2 YFSETQ. This CDR3 has 15 residues. The CDR3 sequence: CASSLEGTGGSIQYF. DNA of the CDR3: TGCGCCAGCAGCTTGGAGGGGACAGGGGGCTCCATTCAGTACTTC.

The chain uses TRBV7-2 and TRBJ1-1; weak D call: TRBD1 (6 bases). Trimming pared 5 bases from V and 0 bases from J, leaving 10 bases between. There are 14 residues in the CDR3. Germline-derived CDR1 and CDR2 are SGHTA and FQGNSA. CDR3 protein: CASSVGQMNTEAFF. In DNA form, the CDR3 reads TGTGCCAGCAGCGTCGGACAGATGAACACTGAAGCTTTCTTT.

V and J are TRBV5-6 and TRBJ2-2; 10 bases are shared with TRBD2. Germline CDR1 and CDR2: SGHDT and YYEEEE. Trimming took 6 bases from V and 5 from J; bases not matched to a gene: 1. This CDR3 has 13 amino acids. This chain's CDR3 is CASKLAGTGELFF. The CDR3 coding sequence is TGTGCCAGCAAACTAGCGGGGACCGGGGAGCTGTTTTTT.